The rows below give T cell receptor beta chains drawn from one sample of a study of regulatory T cells in long-lasting Graves disease. In TCRdb, the multiplex PCR reads were re-called with MiXCR into one record per CDR3 protein. Among approximately 690,000 distinct CDR3 sequences listed, about 32% were seen once. The source was peripheral blood mononuclear cells (PBMCs), collected when the disease was refractory, from a patient treated with antithyroid drugs. The receptors come from a female donor with Graves disease. Each CDR3 is given with its conserved first and last residue. A D gene is named only where the DNA matches it firmly. Size values are once, few and many counts, or a class for expanded clones, and some rows have none.

TRBJ2-7	-	TRBV28	TRBD1	CASSSPDRGAPYEQYF	TGTGCCAGCAGTTCCCCCGACAGGGGGGCGCCCTACGAGCAGTACTTC
TRBJ1-3	-	TRBV7-2	-	CASSFNVQPSGNTIYF	TGTGCCAGCAGCTTCAACGTGCAGCCCTCTGGAAACACCATATATTTT
TRBJ2-7	many	TRBV7-9	-	CASSFLSGSAEQYF	TGTGCCAGCAGCTTTTTGAGCGGGTCCGCCGAGCAGTACTTC
TRBJ1-2	-	TRBV6-1	-	CASSVPPAGNGYTF	TGTGCCAGCAGTGTCCCCCCGGCAGGGAATGGCTACACCTTC
TRBJ2-3	-	TRBV11-3	TRBD2	CASSDPFSSGRKTDTQYF	TGTGCCAGCAGCGACCCTTTCTCTAGCGGGAGGAAGACAGATACGCAGTATTTT
TRBJ2-2	few	TRBV6-1	TRBD2	CASRSLPAGGLVGTGELFF	TGTGCCAGCAGGTCCCTTCCGGCGGGAGGACTTGTTGGCACCGGGGAGCTGTTTTTT
TRBJ2-7	-	TRBV29-1	TRBD2	CSVGGLAGYSYEQYF	TGCAGCGTGGGCGGGCTAGCGGGTTACTCCTACGAGCAGTACTTC
TRBJ1-2	-	TRBV12-3/TRBV12-4	-	CASSLMAGARGYTF	TGTGCCAGCAGTTTAATGGCGGGGGCGCGGGGCTACACCTTC
TRBJ1-2	-	TRBV6-1	-	CASSQSWTRGYTF	TGTGCCAGCAGCCAGAGTTGGACACGAGGCTACACCTTC
TRBJ1-6	-	TRBV14	-	CASSQIRTSSSPLHF	TGTGCCAGCAGCCAAATCAGGACCTCTTCTTCACCCCTCCACTTT
TRBJ1-2	-	TRBV5-1	TRBD1	CASSLSSRGVGGYTF	TGCGCCAGCAGCTTGTCGTCCAGGGGGGTAGGTGGCTACACCTTC
TRBJ2-5	many	TRBV12-3/TRBV12-4	-	CASSFDSGTEGSGTQYF	TGTGCCAGCAGCTTCGACTCCGGGACGGAGGGGTCGGGGACCCAGTACTTC
TRBJ1-4	few	TRBV20-1	-	CSAIRTDNEKLFF	TGCAGTGCCATTCGGACAGATAATGAAAAACTGTTTTTT
TRBJ2-6	-	TRBV5-1	-	CASSLASRAGSISGANVLTF	TGCGCCAGCAGCTTGGCCTCTAGGGCAGGATCCATCTCTGGGGCCAACGTCCTGACTTTC
TRBJ1-4	many	TRBV20-1	-	CSARDGGPNEKLFF	TGCAGTGCTAGAGATGGGGGGCCGAATGAAAAACTGTTTTTT